This T cell receptor (beta chain) was identified during a study of T cells in tuberculosis (dated by TCRdb to between 2018 and 2020). Study-level background: The study combined CD1B tetramers and high-throughput TCR immunosequencing to characterize T cells specific for the mycobacterial lipid antigen glucose monomycolate (GMM). In a South African clinical cohort, IGRA-negative adolescents, IGRA-positive adolescents with latent tuberculosis and adults with active tuberculosis were compared, with under 13 people in each group. Broad study findings and their caveats: Shorter CDR3-alpha lengths in active tuberculosis patients partly drove the smaller NN-distances, and the TCR-beta difference was not statistically significant. Using GEM motif frequencies, a classifier achieved 60% to 70% accuracy, whereas a classifier built on the diverse GMM-specific repertoire got to 87% accuracy (AUROC around 0.87). Compared with IGRA-negative controls, TCR-alpha repertoires from active tuberculosis had smaller mean NN-distances to GMM-specific TCRs, which suggests clonal expansion of these TCRs. Clinical samples were chosen by availability of cryopreserved specimens, and active tuberculosis cases were adults while controls were adolescents.

At study entry, adolescents were screened for latent tuberculosis infection using a tuberculin skin test and the QuantiFERON-TB GOLD In-Tube IGRA. Immunosequencing was performed on unsorted cryopreserved PBMC, with around 92,000 T cells per clinical donor covered on average. Eleven high schools in the Worcester region of the Western Cape, South Africa, served as enrollment sites for adolescents aged 12 to 18 years. Ten M. tuberculosis-infected and approximately ten uninfected adolescents were selected with matching for age and sex. Adolescent PBMC were isolated from freshly drawn heparinized blood by density centrifugation and cryopreserved. From V the trimming removes 5 bases and from J it removes 7 bases, while the gene matches leave 10 bases of the junction unaccounted for. CDR3 length: 14 amino acids, cysteine to phenylalanine. The read is trimmed to its CDR3 DNA, 42 bases read in frame from base 1. CDR1 and CDR2 (MDHEN, SYDVKM) derive from the germline V gene.

TCR libraries were generated with the immunoSEQ multiplex PCR assay, using TCR-beta and/or TCR-alpha/delta assays for each sample. The amplified TCR libraries were sequenced using the Illumina high-throughput platform. Concerning the study's data processing: Clustering and dimensionality reduction relied on pairwise TCRdist distances among GMM-specific receptors from T cells that were either sorted ex vivo or expanded in vitro. The score assigned to each clinical repertoire was mean NN-distance, meaning the average TCRdist to the nearest 10% of tetramer-positive reference sequences. To compute GEM TCR motif frequency, the fraction of unique TCRs matching known GEM sequences by V/J usage and CDR3 length was calculated. Linear discriminant analysis with leave-one-out cross-validation, implemented in scikit-learn, was used to classify active tuberculosis. As stored in TCRdb, this immuneACCESS dataset retains in-frame rearrangements with V and J assigned. A fraction of the clones does not appear; measured against another copy, unresolved V genes explain less than half of the discrepancy, and the remainder lacks a known reason. D and trimming come from the DNA, and the V and J calls and clone size come from that table. This sample lists 30,000 to 40,000 clones; more than 85% were detected once. The top ten clones comprise roughly 2% of the sample.

Turning to this clone: Its antigen is currently not known. No quality values exist for individual bases; no much larger clone is one base distant.

The rearrangement combines TRBV28 with TRBJ2-7, and TRBD2 aligns with 8 junction nucleotides. The receptor was derived from a donor aged 10-29 years with latent tuberculosis or without tuberculosis infection. Sequencing used PBMCs. The CDR3 amino acid sequence is: CASSPRGGVREQYF. The DNA sequence is as follows: TGTGCCAGCAGTCCCCGGGGGGGGGTCCGAGAGCAGTACTTC.